This T cell receptor beta chain emerged from a study of long-term antiretroviral therapy in people with HIV (dated by TCRdb to between 2020 and 2023). About the full investigation: The earliest samples were collected approximately a decade before the 2015 WHO recommendation for immediate ART, a period when ART was typically delayed until CD4 counts fell. A retrospective serial study tested whether changes in peripheral blood TRB repertoire composition and diversity were associated with ART initiation and durable HIV suppression. The cohort contributed 150 to 200 cryopreserved PBMC samples from 25 to 35 adults with confirmed HIV infection, collected serially over a mean of around six years (range 1-12). Among the approximately 27 participants with HIV, eleven to twelve were female. No cross-contamination during QIAcube processing was seen in test extractions of a monoclonal T-cell line run alongside 30 to 35 polyclonal samples.

The immunoSEQ hsTCRB v3.0 assay was used at survey level resolution to sequence the TRB variable region. The targeted TRB sequencing depth was about 35,000-55,000 T-cell genomes per sample. TRB libraries were pooled and sequenced on an Illumina MiSeq using a v3 150-cycle kit. The authors' pipeline ran thus. Repertoire analysis ran in R within a reproducible Nextflow workflow covering QC, data transformation and analysis. LymphoSeq2, an R package for AIRR-Seq data exploration, was used to implement custom analyses. A few samples yielding fewer than 5000 total TRB sequences were excluded, leaving 150 to 200 analyzed HIV repertoires. Among the approximately 180 retained HIV repertoires, fewer than 65 were collected before ART initiation and some 130 after ART initiation. Repertoires were downsampled to 5000 TRB nucleotide sequences, and summary statistics were averaged over 100 downsampling iterations. The analysis kept only TRB sequences whose CDR3 regions were at least seven amino acids long. Diversity was measured with a Shannon entropy-derived clonality score and the Gini coefficient. In the repertoire networks, any two of the top 5000 CDR3 amino acid sequences were connected whenever the two sequences differed by an edit distance of one. For TRB CDR3 amino acid sequences, antigen specificity groups and MHC restriction were predicted with GLIPH2. CDR3 amino acid sequences were matched against VDJdb and McPAS-TCR to flag known CMV, EBV, HIV or tissue antigen associations. Pre-ART, post-ART and control groups were compared with Wilcoxon signed-rank tests and Holm-Bonferroni correction. What TCRdb holds here is the immuneACCESS table cut down to in-frame rearrangements. Part of the clones is not present; checked against another copy, under half of the missing clones reflect an unresolved V gene, and the others are unexplained. The V and J calls and clone size come from that table; D and trimming were worked out from the DNA. This sample lists roughly 30,000 clones; roughly 84% were detected once. 7% to 10% of the sample is held by the ten biggest clonotypes.

On this clone itself: The antigen it recognizes is unknown. No much larger clone is present one base from it, and per-base qualities are unavailable.

To be included, a participant needed at least one PBMC sample from before ART initiation plus at least two post-ART samples. Treatment was received in the United States of America by all participants with HIV. Before DNA extraction, cryopreserved samples of about 0.95-11 million PBMC were thawed and washed. At the time of the earliest PBMC sample, participants with HIV were aged between about 23 and 54 years. PBMC samples from each participant spanned 1-4 timepoints before ART initiation and 2-8 timepoints after ART initiation, with a median of 7 samples. For every participant, serial HIV viral load, CD4+ T-cell count, ART history and demographic data were obtained. Genomic DNA was extracted from unsorted PBMC with a Qiagen kit on a QIAcube, with processing performed in batches of 12 samples. The CDR3 contains 11 residues, cysteine and phenylalanine counted. Of all the DNA, just the CDR3 is kept, 33 bases in frame from base 1. Trimming takes 4 bases from V and 6 bases from J, and the germline ends sit 3 bases apart. The germline V gene (reference sequence) sets CDR1 to SEHNR and CDR2 to FQNEAQ.

What the work shows at the level of the full study, not this receptor alone: Samples dated from 2004 to 2017, and the ART regimens used may be less effective than current ones. Unsorted PBMC were profiled instead of sorted CD4+ and CD8+ T cells because pre-ART samples had limited cell numbers. Expanded TRB clones identified before ART initiation dominated the repertoire across all time points, though the dominance fluctuated and decreased in many PLHIV after ART. HIV repertoires had narrower CDR3 length ranges than controls, and the network structure suggested an antigen-experienced repertoire that shifted only slightly toward naive after ART. Inferences about post-ART repertoire changes are limited because no data were available on ART adherence, viral resistance or therapy changes. Starting ART was linked to a significant rise in TRB diversity, yet even with long-term ART the diversity remained significantly lower than in transplant donor controls. Limited PBMC availability meant only the TCR beta chain was sequenced, without alpha chain pairing.

The starting material was unsorted PBMCs, obtained about 5 years after starting antiretroviral therapy. This sequence uses TRBV7-9 and TRBJ2-2, with the identity of the D gene unclear. The receptor was isolated from a man between 40 and 49 years old with HIV. The CDR3 corresponds to CASSWAGELFF. The DNA reads as follows: TGTGCCAGCAGCTGGGCCGGGGAGCTGTTTTTT.